These 23 T cell receptor beta chains share one sample of origin, sequenced in a study of T cell clonality in common variable immunodeficiency. Only in-frame clones appear in the TCRdb table, and some are missing; sequencing was by immunoSEQ multiplex PCR. Listed for the sample are roughly 58,000 clones, none seen a single time. Input material: peripheral blood mononuclear cells. These receptors originate from a person between 18 and 75 years old in good health.

This clone appeared many times. Read coverage stops 3 residues before the CDR3 terminus; the germline J gene supplies the remainder. J is TRBJ1-2 and V is TRBV20-1; perhaps TRBD1 as D (5 bases). Germline CDR1 is DFQATT and CDR2 is SNEGSKA (reference sequence). The CDR3 totals 12 residues. The CDR3 sequence is CSAPDSVDGYTF. CDR3 DNA (partial): TGCAGTGCACCCGACAGTGTGGACGGC.

This clone was seen repeatedly, ten times or more. The observed sequence ends 3 residues before the CDR3 terminus, with the missing tail filled in from the germline J gene. This chain joins TRBV5-1 and TRBJ1-1; D may be TRBD1 (5 bases). CDR3 length equals 15 residues. V was trimmed by 1 base and J by 5 bases, leaving 15 bases between them. Looked up from germline, CDR1 is SGHRS and CDR2 is YFSETQ. CDR3 DNA (partial): TGCGCCAGCAGCTTGCTGGGACTCGGGGGTACTGAA. The encoded protein is CASSLLGLGGTE. The full-length CDR3 reads as CASSLLGLGGTEAFF.

This clone was found many times. The CDR3 goes on 3 residues after the read ends, and that part is filled in from the germline J gene. V usage is TRBV4-1 and J usage is TRBJ2-2, with 7 bases identical to TRBD2. The germline V gene has CDR1 MGHRA and CDR2 YSYEKL. The CDR3 is 17 amino acids. V dropped 4 bases and J dropped 7; count of bases not matched to a gene: 15. The sequenced part of the CDR3 DNA is TGCGCCAGCAGCCCGCTAGGGAGCGGGACCTACGACGGGGAG. Protein product: CASSPLGSGTYDGE. The whole CDR3 sequence is CASSPLGSGTYDGELFF.

This clone came up many times. The sequence runs out 3 residues before the end of the CDR3; the remainder is reconstructed from the germline J gene. This chain uses TRBV6-2 or TRBV6-3 with TRBJ2-3; D possibly corresponds to TRBD1 (5 bases). The CDR3 consists of 14 residues. V lost 5 bases and J 2 bases, leaving 11 bases between the germline ends. Germline CDR1 MNHEY, CDR2 SVGEGT. CDR3 DNA, as far as it was read: TGTGCCAGCAGTCCTGGACACTACACAGATACG. This codes for CASSPGHYTDT. The whole CDR3 is CASSPGHYTDTQYF.

This clone was counted many times. The CDR3: CASSLLLQNTEAFF. The CDR3 DNA, read in part, is TGTGCCAGCAGCCTTCTACTTCAGAACACTGAA. This sequence joins TRBV7-6 and TRBJ1-1; unclear D gene. The read halts 3 residues ahead of the CDR3 end, with the missing end drawn from the germline J gene. Looked up from germline, CDR1 is SGHVS and CDR2 is FNYEAQ. CDR3 length equals 14 residues. The V end lost 5 bases, the J end lost 1 base, and 11 bases lay between the germline ends.

This clone was detected many times. The missing CDR3 end, 3 residues past where the read stops, is filled in from the germline J gene. The chain is built from TRBV28 and TRBJ1-5; 7 bases agree with TRBD1. Germline V CDR1 and CDR2: MDHEN, SYDVKM. V was pared by 4 bases and J by 2 bases, with 5 bases of the junction left unmatched. This CDR3 contains 15 residues. Incomplete CDR3 DNA: TGTGCCAGCAGTTACGACAGGGTTGGCAATCAGCCC. Translating gives CASSYDRVGNQP. In full, the CDR3 is CASSYDRVGNQPQHF.

This clone has ten or more counts. Sequencing ends 3 residues short of the CDR3 end; the germline J gene provides the rest. This chain links TRBV20-1 with TRBJ1-5; no firm D call. Trimming stripped 3 bases from V and 3 bases from J, with 9 bases between. CDR1 DFQATT and CDR2 SNEGSKA come from the germline V gene (reference sequence). This CDR3 has 13 amino acids. Incomplete CDR3 DNA: TGCAGTGCTAGTGACACTTCCAATCAGCCC. Amino acid sequence: CSASDTSNQP. From start to end, the CDR3 is CSASDTSNQPQHF.

This clone was detected ten times or more. The read ends 3 residues before the CDR3 terminus; that terminus is restored from the germline J gene. The genes are TRBV18 and TRBJ2-7, with a weak D call TRBD1 (5 bases). CDR1 is KGHSH, CDR2 LQKENI, per germline. Trimming removed 3 bases from V and 1 base from J, with 10 bases in between. The CDR3 is 14 residues long. The CDR3 reads CASSPMTESYEQYF. The sequenced CDR3 bases are TGTGCCAGCTCACCGATGACAGAGTCCTACGAG.

This clone was seen ten or more times. The missing CDR3 end, 3 residues past where the read stops, is filled in from the germline J gene. The chain uses TRBV30 and TRBJ2-7; 11 nucleotides match TRBD2. Per the germline V gene, CDR1 is GTSNPN and CDR2 is SVGIG (reference sequence). The ends lost 2 bases at V and 2 bases at J; junction bases unmatched: 8. This CDR3 region has 16 residues. CDR3 bases read: TGTGCCTGGAGTTCGGACGGGACTAGCGGTGCCTACGAG. Protein product: CAWSSDGTSGAYE. The whole CDR3 reads CAWSSDGTSGAYEQYF.

This clone was counted many times. The read is 3 residues too short to cover the CDR3 end, so that end is filled in from the germline J gene. The genes are TRBV11-2 and TRBJ2-2; unclear D gene. Trimming pared 5 bases from V and 6 bases from J, leaving 10 bases between. Germline V gives CDR1 SGHAT, CDR2 FQNNGV. The CDR3 totals 13 residues. CDR3 sequence: CASSPLAPGELFF. Incomplete CDR3 DNA: TGTGCCAGCAGCCCTCTGGCCCCCGGGGAG.

This clone was counted many times. The CDR3 end lies 3 residues beyond the end of the read and is filled in from the germline J gene. The chain couples TRBV14 to TRBJ2-7, with 12 bases lining up with TRBD2. The germline V gene has CDR1 SGHDN and CDR2 FVKESK. This CDR3 has 17 amino acids. V was clipped by 1 base and J by 4 bases; unmatched bases: 8. The chain's CDR3 is CASSQGVLAGGTYEQYF. Incomplete CDR3 DNA: TGTGCCAGCAGCCAAGGGGTTCTAGCGGGAGGGACGTACGAG.

This clone was seen many times. The missing CDR3 end, 3 residues past where the read stops, is filled in from the germline J gene. The gene calls are TRBV6-2 or TRBV6-3 and TRBJ2-7; D not resolved. V was shortened by 2 bases and J by 1 base, with 6 bases between the two germline ends. CDR1 is MNHEY, CDR2 SVGEGT, per germline. This CDR3 contains 13 residues. The CDR3 bases that were read are TGTGCCAGCAGTTACACGCAGTCCTACGAG. The encoded protein is CASSYTQSYE. The full CDR3 protein reads CASSYTQSYEQYF.

At least ten counts were recorded for this clone. The sequence runs out 3 residues before the end of the CDR3; the remainder is reconstructed from the germline J gene. The V call is TRBV2, the J call TRBJ1-1; 8 nucleotides align to TRBD1. The trim removed 5 bases at V and 7 bases at J, leaving 3 bases unmatched. This CDR3 comprises 12 residues. CDR1 and CDR2 from the germline V gene are SNHLY and FYNNEI. The CDR3 bases that were read are TGTGCCAGCAGTCGACAGGGGTTTGAA. Translating gives CASSRQGFE. In full, the CDR3 is CASSRQGFEAFF.

There are many counts of this clone. Partial CDR3 DNA: TGTGCCAGCAGCTTAGGACAGGGACGAGGT. The encoded protein is CASSLGQGRG. The full-length CDR3 reads as CASSLGQGRGAFF. V is TRBV7-9 and J is TRBJ1-1; 7 positions agree with TRBD1. The read gets to within 3 residues of the CDR3 end, and the germline J gene fills in the rest. CDR1 and CDR2 from the germline V gene are SEHNR and FQNEAQ (reference sequence). This CDR3 contains 13 residues.

This clone was seen ten or more times. The CDR3 end lies 3 residues beyond the end of the read and is filled in from the germline J gene. This chain joins TRBV7-9 and TRBJ2-5; D is unclear. Germline V gene sequence: CDR1 SEHNR, CDR2 FQNEAQ (reference sequence). The V end was cut by 3 bases, the J end by 0 bases, with 5 bases between. The CDR3 runs to 13 residues. CDR3: CASSFDNQETQYF. The DNA read from the CDR3 is TGTGCCAGCAGCTTCGACAACCAAGAGACC.

This clone was counted ten times or more. With the read ending 3 residues before the CDR3 end, the germline J gene is used to fill in that end. The rearrangement uses TRBV18 and TRBJ2-1; 11 bases fit TRBD2. CDR1 is KGHSH and CDR2 is LQKENI in the germline V gene. V trimming: 3 bases; J trimming: 7 bases; junction bases outside the gene matches: 11. The CDR3 is 17 residues long. The CDR3 spells CASSPRLGTSGGNEQFF. Incomplete CDR3 DNA: TGTGCCAGCTCACCTCGATTAGGGACTAGCGGTGGGAATGAG.

This clone was seen at least ten times. The read comes to an end 3 residues before the CDR3 does, leaving the germline J gene to fill in the end. The chain links TRBV19 to TRBJ2-2, with D maybe TRBD1 (5 bases). The V gene's germline CDR1 is LNHDA and CDR2 SQIVND (reference sequence). The CDR3 runs to 14 residues. Trimming pared 9 bases from V and 3 bases from J, leaving 14 bases between. This CDR3 reads CASRHRIYTGELFF. Partial CDR3 DNA: TGTGCCAGCAGACACAGGATTTACACCGGGGAG.

This clone was counted ten times or more. The read is 3 residues too short to cover the CDR3 end, so that end is filled in from the germline J gene. The V and J genes are TRBV5-1 and TRBJ2-5, with D possibly TRBD2 on 6 matching bases. This CDR3 has 16 amino acids. Germline V gives CDR1 SGHRS, CDR2 YFSETQ. Trimming pared 0 bases from V and 6 bases from J, leaving 18 bases between. The CDR3 bases that were read are TGCGCCAGCAGCTTGGGGTTGGGGGGAAGCGAAAAGACC. Translation: CASSLGLGGSEKT. The whole CDR3 is CASSLGLGGSEKTQYF.

This clone has a count of ten or more. The CDR3 reads CSASLSGRPGNEQFF. The CDR3 DNA, read in part, is TGCAGTGCTTCTCTTAGCGGGAGGCCGGGGAATGAG. The V gene is TRBV20-1, the J gene TRBJ2-1; 10 bases align to TRBD2. The read terminates 3 residues before the CDR3 end, so the remaining end is supplied by the germline J gene. The CDR3 runs to 15 residues. Germline CDR1 DFQATT, CDR2 SNEGSKA (reference sequence). Trimming at V came to 5 bases and at J to 7 bases, leaving 11 bases not matched to a gene.

This clone was recorded many times. The read halts 3 residues ahead of the CDR3 end, with the missing end drawn from the germline J gene. This CDR3 is also generated by other DNA sequences in the sample. This chain uses TRBV19 with TRBJ1-4; 7 bases are a match to TRBD1. CDR3 length equals 16 residues. Germline assignment: CDR1 LNHDA and CDR2 SQIVND (reference sequence). The V gene end was trimmed by 4 bases and the J gene end by 0 bases; junction bases not matched to a gene: 5. CDR3 bases read: TGTGCCAGTAGTAGCGGGACAGAAGCAACTAATGAAAAA. It codes for CASSSGTEATNEK. The entire CDR3 protein reads CASSSGTEATNEKLFF.

This clone has at least ten counts. The read terminates 3 residues before the CDR3 end, so the remaining end is supplied by the germline J gene. The chain carries TRBV19 and TRBJ1-5; maybe TRBD1 (5 bases). Per germline, CDR1 LNHDA and CDR2 SQIVND (reference sequence). The CDR3 is 14 residues long. The V end lost 4 bases, the J end lost 3 bases, and 10 bases lay between the germline ends. CDR3 DNA (partial): TGTGCCAGTAGTACCGGGGGACCCAATCAGCCC. This codes for CASSTGGPNQP. The entire CDR3 reads CASSTGGPNQPQHF. The variable domain in full, with the rest retrieved from reference TRBV19 and TRBJ1-5, is DGGITQSPKYLFRKEGQNVTLSCEQNLNHDAMYWYRQDPGQGLRLIYYSQIVNDFQKGDIAEGYSVSREKKESFPLTVTSAQKNPTAFYLCASSTGGPNQPQHFGDGTRLSIL.

This clone was counted at least ten times. The sequenced fragment ends 3 residues before the CDR3 boundary, so the rest is inferred from the germline J gene. This chain connects TRBV23-1 to TRBJ1-5; D is possibly TRBD1 (5 bases). TRBV23-1 is recorded as an ORF, its role being uncertain. CDR3 length: 13 amino acids. Trimming left V 4 bases short and J 6 bases short, with 10 bases between. CDR3 bases read: TGCGCCAGCAGTCGAAAGACAGTTCAGCCC. Encoded protein: CASSRKTVQP. The full-length CDR3 reads as CASSRKTVQPQHF.

Points on this clone: The read is 3 residues too short to cover the CDR3 end, so that end is filled in from the germline J gene. The chain employs TRBV7-8 and TRBJ2-1; tentatively, D is TRBD1 (7 bases). V shed 3 bases and J shed 5 bases, with 14 bases lying between them. The CDR3 consists of 15 residues. The germline CDR1 and CDR2 sequences are SGHVS and FQNEAQ. This CDR3 is CASSFSQGGNNEQFF. The CDR3 DNA, read in part, is TGTGCCAGCAGCTTCTCGCAGGGGGGTAACAATGAG.